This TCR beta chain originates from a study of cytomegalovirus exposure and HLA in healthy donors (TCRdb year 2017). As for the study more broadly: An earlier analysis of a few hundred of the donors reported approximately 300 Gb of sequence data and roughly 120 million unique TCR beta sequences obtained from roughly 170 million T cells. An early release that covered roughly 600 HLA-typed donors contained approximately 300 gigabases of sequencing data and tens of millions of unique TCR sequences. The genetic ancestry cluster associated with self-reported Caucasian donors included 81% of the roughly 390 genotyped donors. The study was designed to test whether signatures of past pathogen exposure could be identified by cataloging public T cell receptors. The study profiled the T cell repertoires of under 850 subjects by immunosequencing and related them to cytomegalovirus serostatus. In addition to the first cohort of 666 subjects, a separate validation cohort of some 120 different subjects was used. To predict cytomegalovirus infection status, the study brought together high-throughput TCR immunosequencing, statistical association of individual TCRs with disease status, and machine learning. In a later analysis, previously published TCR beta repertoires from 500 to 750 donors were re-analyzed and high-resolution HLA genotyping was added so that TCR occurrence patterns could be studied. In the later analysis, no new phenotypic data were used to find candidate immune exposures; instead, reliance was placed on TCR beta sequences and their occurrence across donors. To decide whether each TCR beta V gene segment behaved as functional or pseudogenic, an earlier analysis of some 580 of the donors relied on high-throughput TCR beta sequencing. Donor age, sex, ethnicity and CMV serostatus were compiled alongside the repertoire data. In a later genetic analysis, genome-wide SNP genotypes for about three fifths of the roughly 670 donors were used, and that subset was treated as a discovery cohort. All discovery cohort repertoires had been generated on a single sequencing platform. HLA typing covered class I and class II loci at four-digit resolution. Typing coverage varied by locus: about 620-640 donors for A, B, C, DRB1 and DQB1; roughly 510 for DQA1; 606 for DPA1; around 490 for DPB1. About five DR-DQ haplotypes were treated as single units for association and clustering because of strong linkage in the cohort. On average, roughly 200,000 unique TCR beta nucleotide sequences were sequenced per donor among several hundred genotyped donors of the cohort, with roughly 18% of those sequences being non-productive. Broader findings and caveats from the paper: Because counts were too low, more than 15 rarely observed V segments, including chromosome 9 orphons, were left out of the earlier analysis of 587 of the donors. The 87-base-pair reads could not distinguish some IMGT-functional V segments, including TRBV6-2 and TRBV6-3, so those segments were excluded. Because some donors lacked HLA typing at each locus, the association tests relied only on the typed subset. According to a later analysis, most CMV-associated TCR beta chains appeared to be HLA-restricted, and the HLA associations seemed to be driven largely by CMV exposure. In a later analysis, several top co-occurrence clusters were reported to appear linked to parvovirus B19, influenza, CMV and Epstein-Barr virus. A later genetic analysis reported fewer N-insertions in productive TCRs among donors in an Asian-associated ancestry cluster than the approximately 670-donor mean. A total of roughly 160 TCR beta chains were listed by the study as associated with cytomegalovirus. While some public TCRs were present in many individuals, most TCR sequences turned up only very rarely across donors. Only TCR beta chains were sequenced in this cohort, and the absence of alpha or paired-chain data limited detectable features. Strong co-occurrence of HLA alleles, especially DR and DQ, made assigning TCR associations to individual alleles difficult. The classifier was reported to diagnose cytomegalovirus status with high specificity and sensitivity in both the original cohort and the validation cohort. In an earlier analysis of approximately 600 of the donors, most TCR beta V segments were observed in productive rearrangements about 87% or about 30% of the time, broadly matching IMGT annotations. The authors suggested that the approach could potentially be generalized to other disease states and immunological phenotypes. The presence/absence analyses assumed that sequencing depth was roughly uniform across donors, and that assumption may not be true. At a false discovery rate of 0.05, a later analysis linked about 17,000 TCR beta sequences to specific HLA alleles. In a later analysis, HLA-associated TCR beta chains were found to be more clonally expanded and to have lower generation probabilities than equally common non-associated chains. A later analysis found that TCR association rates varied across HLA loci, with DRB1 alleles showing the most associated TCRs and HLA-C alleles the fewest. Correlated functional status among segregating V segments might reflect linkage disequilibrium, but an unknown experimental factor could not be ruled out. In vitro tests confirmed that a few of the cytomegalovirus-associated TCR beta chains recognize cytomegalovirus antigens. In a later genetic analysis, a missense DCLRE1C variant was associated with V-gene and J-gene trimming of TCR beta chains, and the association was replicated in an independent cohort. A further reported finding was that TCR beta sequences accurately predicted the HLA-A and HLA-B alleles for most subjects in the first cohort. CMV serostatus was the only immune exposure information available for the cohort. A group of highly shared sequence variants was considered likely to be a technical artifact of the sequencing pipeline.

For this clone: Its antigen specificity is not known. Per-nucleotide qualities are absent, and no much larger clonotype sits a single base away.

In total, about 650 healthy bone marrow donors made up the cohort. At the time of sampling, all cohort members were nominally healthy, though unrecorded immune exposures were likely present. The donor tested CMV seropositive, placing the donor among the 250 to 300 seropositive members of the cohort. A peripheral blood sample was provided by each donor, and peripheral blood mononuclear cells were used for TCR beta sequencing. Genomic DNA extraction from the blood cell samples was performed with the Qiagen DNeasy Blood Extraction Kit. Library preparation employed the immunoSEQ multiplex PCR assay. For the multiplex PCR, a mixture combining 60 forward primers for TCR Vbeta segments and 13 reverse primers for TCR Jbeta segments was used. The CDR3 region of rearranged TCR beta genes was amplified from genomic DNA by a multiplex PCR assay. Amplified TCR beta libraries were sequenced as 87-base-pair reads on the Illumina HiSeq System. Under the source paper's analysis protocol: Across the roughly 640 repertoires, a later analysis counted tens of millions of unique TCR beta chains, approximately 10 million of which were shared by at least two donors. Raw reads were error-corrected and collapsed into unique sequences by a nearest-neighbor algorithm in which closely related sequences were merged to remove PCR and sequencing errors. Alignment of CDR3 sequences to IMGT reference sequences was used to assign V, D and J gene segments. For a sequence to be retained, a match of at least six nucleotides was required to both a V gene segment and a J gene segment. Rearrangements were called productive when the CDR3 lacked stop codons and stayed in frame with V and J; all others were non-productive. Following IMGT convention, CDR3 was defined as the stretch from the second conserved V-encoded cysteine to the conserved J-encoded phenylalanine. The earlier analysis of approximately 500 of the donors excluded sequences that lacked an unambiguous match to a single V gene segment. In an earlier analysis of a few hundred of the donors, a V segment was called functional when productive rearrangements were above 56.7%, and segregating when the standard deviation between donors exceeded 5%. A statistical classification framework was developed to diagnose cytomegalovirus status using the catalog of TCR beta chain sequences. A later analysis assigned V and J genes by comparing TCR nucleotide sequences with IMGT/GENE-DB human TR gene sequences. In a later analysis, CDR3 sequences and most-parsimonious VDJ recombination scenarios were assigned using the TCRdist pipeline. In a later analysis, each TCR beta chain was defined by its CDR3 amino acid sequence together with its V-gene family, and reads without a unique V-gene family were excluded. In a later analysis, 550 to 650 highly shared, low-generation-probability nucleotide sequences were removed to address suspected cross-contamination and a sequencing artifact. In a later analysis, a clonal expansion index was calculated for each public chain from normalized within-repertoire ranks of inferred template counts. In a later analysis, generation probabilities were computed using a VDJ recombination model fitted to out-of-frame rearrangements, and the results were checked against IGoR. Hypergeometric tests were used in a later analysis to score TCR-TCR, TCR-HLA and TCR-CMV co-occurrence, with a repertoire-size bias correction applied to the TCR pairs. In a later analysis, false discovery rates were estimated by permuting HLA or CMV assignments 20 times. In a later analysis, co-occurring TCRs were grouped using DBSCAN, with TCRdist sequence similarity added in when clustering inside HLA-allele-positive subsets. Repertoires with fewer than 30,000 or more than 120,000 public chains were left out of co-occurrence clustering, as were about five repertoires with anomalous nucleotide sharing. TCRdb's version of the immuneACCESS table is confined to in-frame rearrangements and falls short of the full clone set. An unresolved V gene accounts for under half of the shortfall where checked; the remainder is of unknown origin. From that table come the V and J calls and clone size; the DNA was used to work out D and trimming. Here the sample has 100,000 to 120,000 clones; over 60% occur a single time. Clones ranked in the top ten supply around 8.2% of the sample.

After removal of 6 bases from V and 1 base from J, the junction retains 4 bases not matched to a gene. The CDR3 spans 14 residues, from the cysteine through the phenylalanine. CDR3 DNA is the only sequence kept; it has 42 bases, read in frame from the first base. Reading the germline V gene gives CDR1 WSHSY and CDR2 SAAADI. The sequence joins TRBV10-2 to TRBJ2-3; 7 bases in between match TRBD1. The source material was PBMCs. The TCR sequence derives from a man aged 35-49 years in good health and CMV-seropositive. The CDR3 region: CASSRQGRTDTQYF. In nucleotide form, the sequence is TGCGCCAGCAGCCGACAGGGCCGCACAGATACGCAGTATTTT.